The next 5 T cell receptor beta chains were all read from a single sample in a study of blood T cell repertoires in COVID-19 (dated by TCRdb to about 2020). Libraries were prepared through the immunoSEQ multiplex PCR assay. Not all clones reach the TCRdb copy of this immuneACCESS table, which keeps in-frame sequences only. Checked studies attribute under half of the gap to unresolved V genes and leave the rest unexplained. This sample holds 240,000 or so clones; approximately 83% were observed only once. The top ten constitute approximately 3.5% of the sample. Sample: PBMCs or T cells enriched from blood (not recorded which). The receptors shown here come from a woman aged 40 to 55 with acute COVID-19.

The chain links TRBV5-6 to TRBJ2-3; D might be TRBD1 (5 bases). The CDR3 loop spans 14 amino acids. Germline-derived CDR1 and CDR2 are SGHDT and YYEEEE. Trimming stripped 1 base from V and 6 bases from J, with 12 bases between. The CDR3 DNA reads TGTGCCAGCAGCTTGTTCAGGGTTATCGATACGCAGTATTTT. It yields the protein CASSLFRVIDTQYF. The full variable domain, with the rest looked up from reference TRBV5-6 and TRBJ2-3, is DAGVTQSPTHLIKTRGQQVTLRCSPKSGHDTVSWYQQALGQGPQFIFQYYEEEERQRGNFPDRFSGHQFPNYSSELNVNALLLGDSALYLCASSLFRVIDTQYFGPGTRLTVL.

The chain couples TRBV7-2 to TRBJ2-7; 8 nucleotides match TRBD2. This CDR3 comprises 16 residues. Germline CDR1 is SGHTA and CDR2 is FQGNSA. Trimming at V came to 5 bases and at J to 4 bases, leaving 13 bases not matched to a gene. In nucleotides, the CDR3 is TGTGCCAGCAGCCTTGTTGGTTCGGCGGGAGGTTACGAGCAGTACTTC. Amino acids: CASSLVGSAGGYEQYF.

The chain combines TRBV29-1 with TRBJ1-2, with D possibly being TRBD1 (5 bases). The germline V gene has CDR1 SQVTM and CDR2 ANQGSEA. V lost 7 bases and J 4 bases, leaving 16 bases between the germline ends. The length of the CDR3 is 13 residues. CDR3 nucleotides: TGCAGCGCACCGACGGGGGGAGGCTATGGCTACACCTTC. Translating it yields CSAPTGGGYGYTF.

The CDR3 DNA reads as TGTGCCAGTAGTGCAGCAGAGACAGTCTATGGCTACACCTTC. As protein: CASSAAETVYGYTF. The V and J genes are TRBV19 and TRBJ1-2; D perhaps matches TRBD1 (5 bases). Germline CDR1 reads LNHDA; CDR2 reads SQIVND (reference sequence). V was shortened by 5 bases and J by 4 bases, with 14 bases between the two germline ends. The CDR3 sequence is 14 residues long.

The J gene is TRBJ2-7, the V gene TRBV7-8; 13 bases fit TRBD2. V shed 5 bases, J shed 7 bases, and the junction held 11 bases outside the gene matches. The CDR3 runs 16 residues. CDR1 SGHVS and CDR2 FQNEAQ come from the germline V gene. The CDR3 spells CASSAFGLAGVVEQYF. CDR3 coding DNA: TGTGCCAGCAGCGCATTCGGACTAGCGGGAGTGGTAGAGCAGTACTTC.